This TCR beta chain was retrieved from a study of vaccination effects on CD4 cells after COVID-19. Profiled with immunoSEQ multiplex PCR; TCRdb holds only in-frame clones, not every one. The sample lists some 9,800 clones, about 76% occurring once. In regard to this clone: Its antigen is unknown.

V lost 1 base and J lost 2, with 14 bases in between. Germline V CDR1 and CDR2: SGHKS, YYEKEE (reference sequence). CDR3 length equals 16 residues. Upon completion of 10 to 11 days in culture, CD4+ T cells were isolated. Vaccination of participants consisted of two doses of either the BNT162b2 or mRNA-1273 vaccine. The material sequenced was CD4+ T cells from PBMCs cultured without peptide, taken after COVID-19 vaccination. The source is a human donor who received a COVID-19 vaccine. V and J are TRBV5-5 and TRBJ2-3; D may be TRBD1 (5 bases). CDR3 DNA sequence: TGTGCCAGCAGCTTGTTCCTCCAGGGAACCACAGATACGCAGTATTTT. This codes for CASSLFLQGTTDTQYF.